Listed below are T cell receptor beta chains from one sample, sequenced in a study of blood T cells in healthy people across ages. Using its own MiXCR run on the 5' RACE reads, TCRdb lists one record per CDR3 protein. The data contain 1.5 million to 2 million distinct CDR3 sequences, 28% of them singletons. Sequencing was carried out using blood. The receptors shown here come from a woman aged 25 to 45 in good health. Both conserved end residues are part of each CDR3. Fields, in order: V gene, D gene, J gene, clone size, CDR3 length, CDR3 protein, CDR3 DNA. The D gene is left open where the match is weak. Size is omitted from some rows. Given values are once, few, many or a class for expanded clones.

TRBV7-8	NA	TRBJ2-2	NA	15	CAGSPRDANTGELFF	TGTGCCGGCAGCCCTCGGGACGCGAACACCGGGGAGCTGTTTTTT
TRBV7-6	TRBD2	TRBJ2-7	few	17	CASSLDPSGGSSYEQYF	TGTGCCAGCAGCTTAGACCCTAGCGGGGGCAGCTCCTACGAGCAGTACTTC
TRBV5-1	TRBD2	TRBJ2-1	few	15	CASSLENGGAHEQFF	TGCGCCAGCAGCTTGGAGAACGGGGGGGCTCATGAGCAGTTCTTC
TRBV29-1	NA	TRBJ2-1	NA	13	CSVGGNYYNEQFF	TGCAGCGTTGGGGGCAATTACTACAATGAGCAGTTCTTC
TRBV12-3/TRBV12-4	TRBD2	TRBJ2-1	many	16	CASRAPSGGPYNEQFF	TGTGCCAGCAGAGCACCGAGCGGGGGCCCCTACAATGAGCAGTTCTTC
TRBV20-1	NA	TRBJ2-7	many	12	CSARETFNEQYF	TGCAGTGCTAGGGAGACATTTAACGAGCAGTACTTC
TRBV6-5	NA	TRBJ2-6	NA	16	CASSYYTDSGANVRTF	TGTGCCAGCAGTTACTATACAGATTCTGGGGCCAACGTCCGGACTTTC
TRBV11-2	TRBD2	TRBJ2-2	few	18	CASSLRLAGGENTGELFF	TGTGCCAGCAGCTTGAGACTAGCGGGGGGGGAGAACACCGGGGAGCTGTTTTTT
TRBV7-1	NA	TRBJ1-1	NA	11	CASSSQRWADF	TGTGCCAGCAGCTCCCAACGGTGGGCGGACTTT
TRBV4-1	TRBD1	TRBJ1-1	NA	17	CASSQDPLDRVGTEAFF	TGCGCCAGCAGCCAAGACCCACTGGACAGGGTGGGCACTGAAGCTTTCTTT
TRBV12-3/TRBV12-4	NA	TRBJ2-3	NA	13	CTSKILGTDTQYF	TGTACCAGTAAGATTTTGGGGACAGATACGCAGTATTTT
TRBV28	TRBD1	TRBJ2-7	NA	15	CASSLRGTGDYEQYF	TGTGCCAGCAGTTTACGCGGGACAGGGGACTACGAGCAGTACTTC
TRBV5-1	NA	TRBJ2-3	NA	15	CASSLEVGDTDTQYF	TGCGCCAGCAGCTTGGAGGTGGGGGACACAGATACGCAGTATTTT
TRBV12-5	TRBD2	TRBJ2-5	NA	18	CASGSRMTGLGTKETQYF	TGTGCTAGTGGTTCGAGAATGACGGGACTAGGGACAAAAGAGACCCAGTACTTC
TRBV5-1	TRBD2	TRBJ2-1	NA	14	CASSISGTHNEQFF	TGCGCCAGCAGCATTAGCGGGACCCACAATGAGCAGTTCTTC
TRBV12-3/TRBV12-4	NA	TRBJ1-6	few	15	CASSHARSGRSPLHF	TGTGCCAGCAGCCACGCCCGGTCAGGGCGTTCACCCCTCCACTTT
TRBV27	NA	TRBJ2-5	few	13	CASSFPSSGTQYF	TGTGCCAGCAGTTTCCCCTCCTCCGGGACCCAGTACTTC
TRBV12-3/TRBV12-4	NA	TRBJ2-2	NA	16	CASSWGLVTPHGELFF	TGTGCCAGCAGCTGGGGGCTCGTTACCCCGCACGGGGAGCTGTTTTTT
TRBV7-3	NA	TRBJ2-5	many	15	CASSLNDRGGETQYF	TGTGCCAGCAGCTTAAACGACAGGGGAGGGGAGACCCAGTACTTC
TRBV7-2	NA	TRBJ2-6	NA	16	CASSSQGTWGANVLTF	TGTGCCAGCAGCTCACAGGGAACGTGGGGGGCCAACGTCCTGACTTTC
TRBV20-1	TRBD1	TRBJ1-2	few	13	CSAPRGAIDGYTF	TGCAGTGCTCCCAGGGGGGCAATAGATGGCTACACCTTC
TRBV6-5	NA	TRBJ1-5	NA	13	CASNRGGGQPQHF	TGTGCCAGCAACCGCGGGGGGGGACAGCCCCAGCATTTT
TRBV6-5	NA	TRBJ2-1	few	15	CASSYSGTRGNEQFF	TGTGCCAGCAGTTACTCGGGGACAAGGGGCAATGAGCAGTTCTTC
TRBV29-1	TRBD2	TRBJ2-7	NA	14	CSVVLSGGAYEQYF	TGCAGCGTAGTCCTTAGCGGGGGGGCCTACGAGCAGTACTTC
TRBV15	NA	TRBJ2-5	few	14	CATSRGRTSETQYF	TGTGCCACCAGCAGAGGTCGGACATCAGAGACCCAGTACTTC
TRBV29-1	NA	TRBJ2-3	NA	14	CSVGLRAGSDTQYF	TGCAGCGTTGGGCTCCGAGCAGGGTCAGATACGCAGTATTTT
TRBV6-1	NA	TRBJ1-1	NA	13	CASMIILNTEAFF	TGTGCCAGCATGATTATCCTGAACACTGAAGCTTTCTTT
TRBV3-1	NA	TRBJ2-5	NA	15	CASSQVLTPEETQYF	TGTGCCAGCAGCCAAGTGTTGACCCCCGAGGAGACCCAGTACTTC
TRBV20-1	TRBD2	TRBJ2-3	NA	15	CSARVVAGVGYTQYF	TGCAGCGCGCGAGTAGTCGCGGGAGTAGGGTATACGCAGTATTTT